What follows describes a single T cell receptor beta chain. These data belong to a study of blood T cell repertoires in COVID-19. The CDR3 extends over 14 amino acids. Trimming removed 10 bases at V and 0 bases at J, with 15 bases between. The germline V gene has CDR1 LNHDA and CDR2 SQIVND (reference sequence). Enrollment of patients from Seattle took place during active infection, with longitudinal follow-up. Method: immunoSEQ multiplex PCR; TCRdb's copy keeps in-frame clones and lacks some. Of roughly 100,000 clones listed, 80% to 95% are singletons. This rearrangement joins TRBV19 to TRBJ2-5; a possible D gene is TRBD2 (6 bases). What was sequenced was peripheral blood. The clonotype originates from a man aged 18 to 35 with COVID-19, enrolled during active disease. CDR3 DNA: TGTGCCACCAGGAGGGGCAGGGACCAAGAGACCCAGTACTTC. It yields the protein CATRRGRDQETQYF.